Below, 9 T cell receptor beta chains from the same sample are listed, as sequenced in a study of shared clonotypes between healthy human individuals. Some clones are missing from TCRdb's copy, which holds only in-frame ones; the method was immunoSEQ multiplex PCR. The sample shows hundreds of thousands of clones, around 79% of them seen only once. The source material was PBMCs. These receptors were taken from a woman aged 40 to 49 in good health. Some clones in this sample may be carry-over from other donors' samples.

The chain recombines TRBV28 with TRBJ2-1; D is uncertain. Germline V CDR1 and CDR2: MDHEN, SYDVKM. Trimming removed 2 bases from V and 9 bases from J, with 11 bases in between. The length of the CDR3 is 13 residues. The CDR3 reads CASSLSYGTEQFF. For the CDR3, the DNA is TGTGCCAGCAGTTTAAGTTACGGTACTGAGCAGTTCTTC. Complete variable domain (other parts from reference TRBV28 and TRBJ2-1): DVKVTQSSRYLVKRTGEKVFLECVQDMDHENMFWYRQDPGLGLRLIYFSYDVKMKEKGDIPEGYSVSREKKERFSLILESASTNQTSMYLCASSLSYGTEQFFGPGTRLTVL.

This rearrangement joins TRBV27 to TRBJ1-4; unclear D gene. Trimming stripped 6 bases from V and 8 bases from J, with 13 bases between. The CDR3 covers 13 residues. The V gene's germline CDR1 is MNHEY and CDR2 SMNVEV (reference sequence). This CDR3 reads CASSSSRREKLFF. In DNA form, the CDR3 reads TGTGCCAGCAGCAGCTCGCGTCGCGAAAAACTGTTTTTT.

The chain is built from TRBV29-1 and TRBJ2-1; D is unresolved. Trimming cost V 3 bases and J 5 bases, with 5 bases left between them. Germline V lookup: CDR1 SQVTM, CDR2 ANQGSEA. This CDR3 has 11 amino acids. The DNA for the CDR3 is TGCAGCGTTGACAGTAACAATGAGCAGTTCTTC. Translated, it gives CSVDSNNEQFF.

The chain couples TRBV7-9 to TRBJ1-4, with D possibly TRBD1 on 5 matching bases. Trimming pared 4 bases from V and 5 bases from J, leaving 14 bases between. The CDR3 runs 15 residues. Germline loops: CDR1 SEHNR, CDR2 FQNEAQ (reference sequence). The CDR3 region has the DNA TGTGCCAGCAGCTCGGACGGGGCAAGAAATGAAAAACTGTTTTTT. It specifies CASSSDGARNEKLFF. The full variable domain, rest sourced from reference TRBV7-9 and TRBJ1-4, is DTGVSQNPRHKITKRGQNVTFRCDPISEHNRLYWYRQTLGQGPEFLTYFQNEAQLEKSRLLSDRFSAERPKGSFSTLEIQRTEQGDSAMYLCASSSDGARNEKLFFGSGTQLSVL.

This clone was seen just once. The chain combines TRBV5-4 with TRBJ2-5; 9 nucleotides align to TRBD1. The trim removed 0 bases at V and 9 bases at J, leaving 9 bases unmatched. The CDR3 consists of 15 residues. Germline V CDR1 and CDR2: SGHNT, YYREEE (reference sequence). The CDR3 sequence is CASSLGDRALGAQYF. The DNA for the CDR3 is TGTGCCAGCAGCTTGGGGGACAGGGCCTTAGGGGCCCAGTACTTC.

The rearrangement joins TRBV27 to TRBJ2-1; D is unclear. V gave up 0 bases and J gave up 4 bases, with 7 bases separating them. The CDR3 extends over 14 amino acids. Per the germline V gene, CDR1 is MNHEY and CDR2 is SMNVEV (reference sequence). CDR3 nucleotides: TGTGCCAGCAGTTTATCCGATCTGTACAATGAGCAGTTCTTC. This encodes CASSLSDLYNEQFF.

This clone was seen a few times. The CDR3 spells CASSLGGGASSSYNEQFF. The DNA for the CDR3 is TGCGCCAGCAGCCTGGGAGGCGGAGCCTCAAGCTCCTACAATGAGCAGTTCTTC. The V call is TRBV5-1, the J call TRBJ2-1, with D perhaps TRBD2 (6 bases). The CDR3 loop spans 18 amino acids. Germline CDR1 is SGHRS and CDR2 is YFSETQ. Trimming pared 4 bases from V and 0 bases from J, leaving 20 bases between.

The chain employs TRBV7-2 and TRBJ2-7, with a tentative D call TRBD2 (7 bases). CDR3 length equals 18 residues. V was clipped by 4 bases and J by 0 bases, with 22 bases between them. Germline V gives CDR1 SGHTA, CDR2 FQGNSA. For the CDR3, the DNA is TGTGCCAGCAGCTCTAGTGAGGGCGGGGGCTATTACTCCTACGAGCAGTACTTC. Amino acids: CASSSSEGGGYYSYEQYF.

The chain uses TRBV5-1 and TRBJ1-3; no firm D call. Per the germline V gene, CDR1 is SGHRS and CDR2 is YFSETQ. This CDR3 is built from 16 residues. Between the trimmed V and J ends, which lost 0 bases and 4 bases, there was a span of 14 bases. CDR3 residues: CASSLAGSVGGNTIYF. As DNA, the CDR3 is TGCGCCAGCAGCTTGGCGGGGTCAGTAGGCGGAAACACCATATATTTT.